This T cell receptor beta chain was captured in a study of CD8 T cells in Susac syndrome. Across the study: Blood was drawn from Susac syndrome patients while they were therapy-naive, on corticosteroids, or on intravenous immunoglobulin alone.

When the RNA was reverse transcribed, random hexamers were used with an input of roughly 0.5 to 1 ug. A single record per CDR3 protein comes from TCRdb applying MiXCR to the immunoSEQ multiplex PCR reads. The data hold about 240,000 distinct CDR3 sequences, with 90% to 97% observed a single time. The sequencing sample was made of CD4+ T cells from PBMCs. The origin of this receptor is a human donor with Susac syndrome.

This CDR3 is CSVPSRGRNEQFF. The CDR3 nucleotides are TGCAGCGTCCCGAGCAGGGGGCGCAATGAGCAGTTCTTC. The chain has TRBV29-1 and TRBJ2-1; TRBD1 agrees at 8 bases. The V gene's germline CDR1 is SQVTM and CDR2 ANQGSEA. J gave up 6 bases and V 6 bases, and 7 bases lay outside the gene matches. This CDR3 comprises 13 residues.